This T cell receptor beta chain was recorded in a study of PD-1 blockade in classical Hodgkin lymphoma. Study-wide background: Every 2 weeks, patients had 3 mg/kg nivolumab intravenously. Study results and limitations: Newly diagnosed patients were said to have less baseline TCR diversity than healthy donors did. Partial responders and progressors had significantly lower baseline TCR diversity. By cycle point C4D1, TCR diversity had risen significantly in CD4+ cells (but not CD8+ cells).

Sequencing used immunoSEQ multiplex PCR; TCRdb keeps in-frame clones, though not all of them. The sample includes some 7,000 clones, about 80% of them seen just once. Each patient experienced a relapse that followed autologous stem cell transplantation, and brentuximab vedotin exposure varied. Negative selection with magnetic separation was used to purify CD4+ T cells from thawed PBMCs. A remark on this clone: Its antigen is unidentified.

The CDR3 contains 14 residues. Germline values: CDR1 LNHNV, CDR2 YYDKDF (reference sequence). With 2 bases removed from V and 12 bases from J, the gap between germline ends came to 19 bases. The source is a human donor with classical Hodgkin lymphoma. The chain is built from TRBV15 and TRBJ2-5; a possible D gene is TRBD1 (6 bases). This material consisted of CD4+ T cells from blood, taken at baseline. The CDR3 spells CATSRPGQGSPEYF. CDR3 bases: TGTGCCACCAGCAGACCTGGGCAGGGGTCGCCGGAGTACTTC.